The 23 T cell receptor beta chains listed next were all sequenced from one sample in a study of T cell repertoires in cytomegalovirus infection. No antigens are known for them. In TCRdb, the reads were re-called with MiXCR into one record per CDR3 protein. The sample shows some 500,000 distinct CDR3 sequences, roughly a third of them seen only once. Sequencing used cultured PBMCs, obtained from culture after CMV antigen stimulation. These receptors all come from a human donor in good health (CMV status not recorded). Some clones in this sample may be carry-over from other donors' samples.

This chain connects TRBV7-2 to TRBJ2-2; 10 bases map to TRBD2. The CDR3 has 16 residues. From germline, CDR1 is SGHTA and CDR2 FQGNSA. The J segment lost 4 bases and the V segment lost 5 bases, leaving 7 bases of the junction unmatched. The CDR3 loop is CASSPPSGSVTGELFF. The CDR3, as DNA: TGTGCCAGCAGCCCCCCTAGCGGGAGCGTCACCGGGGAGCTGTTTTTT.

The V call is TRBV7-2, the J call TRBJ2-1; D is possibly TRBD1 or TRBD2 (5 bases each). With 0 bases removed from V and 1 base from J, the gap between germline ends came to 10 bases. The CDR3 has 16 amino acids. The germline V gene encodes CDR1 SGHTA and CDR2 FQGNSA. The CDR3 protein is CASSLAEGFSYNEQFF. CDR3 sequence (DNA): TGTGCCAGCAGCTTAGCTGAGGGGTTTTCCTACAATGAGCAGTTCTTC.

This clonotype was seen more than once but under ten times. This rearrangement joins TRBV27 to TRBJ1-6, with D perhaps TRBD1 (5 bases). Germline lookup yields CDR1 MNHEY and CDR2 SMNVEV (reference sequence). The CDR3 is made up of 12 amino acids. V dropped 6 bases and J dropped 9 bases, with 9 bases sitting between them. The DNA of the CDR3 is TGTGCCAGCAGGCAGGGCTCTTCACCCCTCCACTTT. Translation gives CASRQGSSPLHF.

The gene calls are TRBV4-3 and TRBJ2-7; D is uncertain. This CDR3 has 13 residues. Deletions cut 4 bases from V and 3 bases from J, with 10 bases between. Germline V gene sequence: CDR1 LGHNA, CDR2 YSLEER. DNA for the CDR3: TGCGCCAGCAGCCCCCAGGCAGGCTACGAGCAGTACTTC. Translation gives CASSPQAGYEQYF.

The chain joins TRBV12-3 or TRBV12-4 to TRBJ1-1, with D perhaps TRBD1 (5 bases). The CDR3 extends over 15 amino acids. V lost 5 bases to trimming and J lost 5 bases, with 18 bases between them. In nucleotides, the CDR3 is TGTGCCAGCAGTCCCCGGGCCAGCGGGGGTACTGAAGCTTTCTTT. Encoded protein: CASSPRASGGTEAFF.

CDR3 sequence reads: CASTQEGEVVDTQYF. Written as DNA, the CDR3 is TGTGCCAGCACCCAAGAGGGGGAGGTGGTAGATACGCAGTATTTT. The V and J genes are TRBV28 and TRBJ2-3; D could derive from TRBD1 or TRBD2 (6 bases each). The CDR3 contains 15 residues. Between the trimmed V and J ends, which lost 7 bases and 5 bases, there was a span of 19 bases. Germline CDR1 MDHEN, CDR2 SYDVKM.

The J gene is TRBJ1-5, the V gene TRBV7-2; 7 positions agree with TRBD1. Trimming removed 5 bases from V and 4 bases from J; junction bases left unmatched: 11. Germline V gives CDR1 SGHTA, CDR2 FQGNSA. This CDR3 is built from 16 residues. The CDR3 reads CASSEVKGAANQPQHF. The CDR3 DNA follows: TGTGCCAGCAGCGAAGTAAAGGGGGCTGCGAATCAGCCCCAGCATTTT.

This chain joins TRBV12-3 or TRBV12-4 and TRBJ2-2, with 7 bases aligning to TRBD2. V lost 0 bases and J lost 2; bases outside the gene matches: 9. CDR3 length: 18 amino acids. The CDR3 DNA reads TGTGCCAGCAGTTTAGCGCTAGGCGGAGCGGGAAACACCGGGGAGCTGTTTTTT. Its translation is CASSLALGGAGNTGELFF.

This chain joins TRBV10-3 and TRBJ1-1; D remains unclear. Trimming pared 5 bases from V and 1 base from J, leaving 14 bases between. From germline, CDR1 is ENHRY and CDR2 SYGVKD. The CDR3 runs 15 residues. CDR3 protein: CAISSSEGANTEAFF. In nucleotides, the CDR3 is TGTGCCATCAGTTCTTCAGAGGGCGCGAACACTGAAGCTTTCTTT.

The chain employs TRBV27 and TRBJ2-3; possibly TRBD1 for D (5 bases). The V gene lost 10 bases and the J gene lost 4 bases, with 12 bases spanning the gap. From germline, CDR1 is MNHEY and CDR2 SMNVEV (reference sequence). The CDR3 is 12 amino acids. The CDR3 DNA sequence: TGTGCCACCAGGGATGACCCAGATACGCAGTATTTT. Translated, it gives CATRDDPDTQYF.

The rearrangement links TRBV2 to TRBJ2-1, with 16 bases aligning to TRBD2. V lost 7 bases to trimming and J lost 8 bases; unmatched junction nucleotides: 5. The CDR3 sequence is 15 residues long. The germline V gene has CDR1 SNHLY and CDR2 FYNNEI. The CDR3 bases are TGTGCCAGCAAGCCGGGACTAGCGGGAGGGTATGAGCAGTTCTTC. This translates into CASKPGLAGGYEQFF.

CDR3 coding DNA: TGTGCCATCAGTGAGTCATACGTGGGCAATGAGCAGTTCTTC. Translation: CAISESYVGNEQFF. The rearrangement links TRBV10-3 to TRBJ2-1; no definite D call. This CDR3 is built from 14 residues. CDR1 is ENHRY, CDR2 SYGVKD, per germline. V lost 0 bases and J lost 6, with 9 bases in between.

The rearrangement uses TRBV6-1 and TRBJ2-7; 10 bases agree with TRBD2. Germline values: CDR1 MNHNS, CDR2 SASEGT. The ends lost 6 bases at V and 0 bases at J; junction bases unmatched: 5. This CDR3 contains 15 residues. The CDR3 here is CASRELAGTSYEQYF. CDR3 sequence (DNA): TGTGCCAGCAGGGAACTAGCGGGGACCTCCTACGAGCAGTACTTC.

This clonotype was seen a few times. The genes are TRBV7-2 and TRBJ2-7, with D hard to call. Trimming removed 3 bases from V and 3 bases from J, with 6 bases in between. CDR1 and CDR2 (germline): SGHTA, FQGNSA. This CDR3 comprises 12 residues. The CDR3, as DNA: TGTGCCAGCAGCTTCTCCAACTACGAGCAGTACTTC. It encodes CASSFSNYEQYF.

This clonotype has just a few counts. The V call is TRBV25-1, the J call TRBJ2-5; TRBD1 matches 9 bases. V lost 2 bases and J lost 4; bases outside the gene matches: 5. Per germline, CDR1 MGHDK and CDR2 SYGVNS. The CDR3 totals 15 residues. The CDR3 nucleotides are TGTGCCAGCAGTGAAATGGAGACAGGGGGAGAGACCCAGTACTTC. Its translation: CASSEMETGGETQYF.

J is TRBJ2-3 and V is TRBV11-2; possible D gene TRBD1, 6 bases. With 4 bases removed from V and 1 base from J, the gap between germline ends came to 9 bases. The CDR3 extends over 14 amino acids. Germline V lookup: CDR1 SGHAT, CDR2 FQNNGV. As DNA, the CDR3 is TGTGCCAGCAGCTATCGGACAGGCACAGATACGCAGTATTTT. Protein sequence: CASSYRTGTDTQYF.

J is TRBJ1-6 and V is TRBV10-3; D is unclear. V was cut by 4 bases and J by 6 bases, with 10 bases left in between. Germline V gene data show CDR1 as ENHRY and CDR2 as SYGVKD. This CDR3 contains 14 residues. The CDR3 nucleotides are TGTGCCATCAGTGCGGCACAGAGTAATTCACCCCTCCACTTT. Translating gives CAISAAQSNSPLHF.

This clonotype was counted only a few times. The rearrangement uses TRBV7-2 and TRBJ2-1, with a possible D match to TRBD2 (6 bases). Germline loops: CDR1 SGHTA, CDR2 FQGNSA. V was trimmed by 7 bases and J by 6 bases, leaving 19 bases between them. The CDR3 consists of 15 residues. The CDR3 reads CASNVPRLVVNEQFF. As DNA, the CDR3 is TGTGCCAGCAACGTACCGCGACTAGTAGTCAATGAGCAGTTCTTC.

This sequence joins TRBV29-1 and TRBJ2-1; 12 nucleotides match TRBD2. The V segment lost 6 bases and the J segment 8 bases; nucleotides outside the gene matches: 11. CDR3 length: 15 amino acids. Per the germline V gene, CDR1 is SQVTM and CDR2 is ANQGSEA. Here the CDR3 reads CSVGHRLAGDHEQFF. In nucleotides, the CDR3 is TGCAGCGTGGGCCACCGACTAGCGGGAGACCATGAGCAGTTCTTC.

The genes are TRBV4-1 and TRBJ2-7; TRBD1 is a possible D gene (5 bases). V was shortened by 3 bases and J by 0 bases, with 9 bases between the two germline ends. Germline lookup yields CDR1 MGHRA and CDR2 YSYEKL. The CDR3 is 14 amino acids. The CDR3 DNA is TGCGCCAGCAGCCATCGCACAGGCTCCTACGAGCAGTACTTC. Translated: CASSHRTGSYEQYF.

The chain employs TRBV4-3 and TRBJ2-1, with a weak D call TRBD1 (6 bases). This CDR3 is 16 amino acids long. Germline assignment: CDR1 LGHNA and CDR2 YSLEER. V was pared by 4 bases and J by 4 bases, with 17 bases between. CDR3 coding DNA: TGCGCCAGCAGCCCCAGACCGGGACATAATTACAATGAGCAGTTCTTC. Translating gives CASSPRPGHNYNEQFF.

V usage is TRBV12-3 or TRBV12-4 and J usage is TRBJ1-2, with D unclear. Trimming shortened V by 7 bases and J by 4 bases, and 10 bases separated the two germline ends. CDR3 length: 12 residues. The CDR3 loop reads CASTSQGYGYTF. In DNA form, the CDR3 reads TGTGCCAGCACCTCACAAGGCTATGGCTACACCTTC.

This clonotype occurred a few times. The chain carries TRBV4-2 and TRBJ2-1; 10 bases agree with TRBD2. V trimming: 1 base; J trimming: 3 bases; junction bases outside the gene matches: 3. Germline CDR1 reads LGHNA; CDR2 reads YNFKEQ. The CDR3 is 16 residues long. The CDR3 DNA reads as TGTGCCAGCAGCCAAGGGACTAGCGGAGACTACAATGAGCAGTTCTTC. Translation gives CASSQGTSGDYNEQFF.